The TCR beta chain described here comes from a study of blood T cell repertoires in COVID-19. Study at large: Acute and convalescent COVID-19 samples came from the United States, Italy and Spain. T cells, B-cell-depleted T cells, or PBMCs supplied cDNA or gDNA.

The CDR3 has 15 residues. CDR1 SGHTS and CDR2 YDEGEE come from the germline V gene. The V gene end was trimmed by 1 base and the J gene end by 5 bases; junction bases not matched to a gene: 6. Original analysis: It was from reference gene primer amplification that nucleated cell counts were estimated. The repertoire was sequenced with immunoSEQ multiplex PCR; TCRdb's copy has only in-frame clones and lacks some. V, J and clone size reflect that table, while D and trimming were determined from the DNA. Here the sample spans about 520,000 clones, 80% to 90% being singletons. The chain employs TRBV5-8 and TRBJ2-5, with 9 bases matching TRBD1. Sequencing used peripheral blood. The clonotype originates from a human donor in a cohort sampled during active COVID-19. The DNA for the CDR3 is TGTGCCAGCAGCTTGTTTGGACAGGGGATGGAGACCCAGTACTTC. Amino acids: CASSLFGQGMETQYF.